This T cell receptor beta chain was retrieved from a study of cytomegalovirus exposure and HLA in healthy donors. The PCR contained 60 Vbeta and 13 Jbeta primers. In the study's own analysis: About 10 million of 70 million to 80 million unique TCR beta chains were shared, per a later count. Assay used: immunoSEQ multiplex PCR; TCRdb lists only in-frame clones, some missing. That table furnishes V, J and clone size, whereas the DNA furnished D and trimming. The sample has approximately 54,000 clones. General observations from the study: It was assumed in the presence/absence analyses that sequencing depth was roughly uniform across donors. In the analysis, some V segments, TRBV6-2 and TRBV6-3 included, were excluded as indistinguishable.

Worth noting for this clone: As yet, its antigen is unknown. One junction end disagrees with the germline gene, perhaps due to a read error. At the DNA level, this CDR3 is encoded by other sequences in the same sample as well.

The CDR3 sequence is 16 residues long. Germline assignment: CDR1 MNHEY and CDR2 SVGAGI. Sequenced material: PBMCs. The TCR originated in a woman aged 40 to 50 in good health and CMV-seronegative. This chain uses TRBV6-5 with TRBJ1-6; D is unresolved. The CDR3 sequence: CASSYEATLDNSPLHF. As DNA, the CDR3 is TGTGCCAGCAGTTACGAGGCAACCCTGGATAATTCACCCCTACACTTT.